The present TCR beta chain was sequenced within a study of T-cell memory formation after mild COVID-19. The table lists this clonotype with a few counts. Its antigen remains unidentified. Germline loops: CDR1 SGHRS, CDR2 YFSETQ. This CDR3 is built from 15 residues. The V gene lost 7 bases and the J gene lost 1 base, with 16 bases spanning the gap. Study-wide results and limits: A second wave of clones peaked on day 37, and their SARS-CoV-2 specificity went unconfirmed. Certain responding clones were present in pre-infection memory, suggesting participation of cross-reactive memory. CM and EM subsets held most contracting CD4+ clones; EMRA held CD8+ ones.

TCRdb independently ran MiXCR on the 5' RACE reads; one entry per CDR3 protein. The sample lists 310,000 or so distinct CDR3 sequences, around 15% occurring once. The chain joins TRBV5-1 to TRBJ2-3; D might be TRBD1 (6 bases). Sequencing was performed on PBMCs or a T cell subset sorted from them (not recorded which). The TCR was taken from a man between 18 and 29 years old who had mild COVID-19 (a few samples of this study predate the infection). Cell type and time point are not known. For the CDR3, the DNA is TGCGCCAGCTCTCAACAGGGTTTTGGCACAGATACGCAGTATTTT. Protein: CASSQQGFGTDTQYF.